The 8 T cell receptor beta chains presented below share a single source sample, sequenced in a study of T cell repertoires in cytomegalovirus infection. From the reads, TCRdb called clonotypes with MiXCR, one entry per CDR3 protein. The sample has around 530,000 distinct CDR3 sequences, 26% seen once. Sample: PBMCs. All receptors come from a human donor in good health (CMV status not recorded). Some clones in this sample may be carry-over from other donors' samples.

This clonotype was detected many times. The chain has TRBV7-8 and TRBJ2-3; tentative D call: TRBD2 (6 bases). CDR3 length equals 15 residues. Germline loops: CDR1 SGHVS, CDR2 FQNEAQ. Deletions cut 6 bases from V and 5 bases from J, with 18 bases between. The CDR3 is CASSPRVAAGDTQYF. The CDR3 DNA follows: TGTGCCAGCAGTCCTCGGGTCGCAGCGGGAGATACGCAGTATTTT. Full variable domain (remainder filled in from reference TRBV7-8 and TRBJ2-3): GAGVSQSPRYKVAKRGQDVALRCDPISGHVSLFWYQQALGQGPEFLTYFQNEAQLDKSGLPSDRFFAERPEGSVSTLKIQRTQQEDSAVYLCASSPRVAAGDTQYFGPGTRLTVL.

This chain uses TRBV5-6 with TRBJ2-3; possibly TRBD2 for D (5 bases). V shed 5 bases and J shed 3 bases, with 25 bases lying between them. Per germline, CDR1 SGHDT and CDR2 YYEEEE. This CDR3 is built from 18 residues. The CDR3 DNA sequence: TGTGCCAGCAGACCTACCCACGCAAGGGAGAAGGTGACAGATACGCAGTATTTT. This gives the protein CASRPTHAREKVTDTQYF.

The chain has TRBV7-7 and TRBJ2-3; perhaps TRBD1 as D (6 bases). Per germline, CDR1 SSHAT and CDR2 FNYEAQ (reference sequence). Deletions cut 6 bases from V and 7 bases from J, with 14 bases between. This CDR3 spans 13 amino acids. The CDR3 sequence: CASSTTGSNTQYF. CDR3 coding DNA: TGTGCCAGCAGTACTACAGGGAGCAATACGCAGTATTTT.

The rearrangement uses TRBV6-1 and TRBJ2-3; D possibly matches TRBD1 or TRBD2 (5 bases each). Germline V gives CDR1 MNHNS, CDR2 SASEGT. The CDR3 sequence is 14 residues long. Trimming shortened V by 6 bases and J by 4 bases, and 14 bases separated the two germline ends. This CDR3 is CASRRDLNPDTQYF. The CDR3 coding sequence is TGTGCCAGCAGAAGGGACCTTAATCCAGATACGCAGTATTTT.

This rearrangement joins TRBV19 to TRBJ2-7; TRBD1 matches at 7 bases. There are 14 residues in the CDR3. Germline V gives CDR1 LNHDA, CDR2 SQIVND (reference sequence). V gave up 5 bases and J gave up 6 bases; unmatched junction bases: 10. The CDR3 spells CASSPRGQPGEQYF. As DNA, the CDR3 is TGTGCCAGTAGTCCTAGGGGACAGCCGGGCGAGCAGTACTTC.

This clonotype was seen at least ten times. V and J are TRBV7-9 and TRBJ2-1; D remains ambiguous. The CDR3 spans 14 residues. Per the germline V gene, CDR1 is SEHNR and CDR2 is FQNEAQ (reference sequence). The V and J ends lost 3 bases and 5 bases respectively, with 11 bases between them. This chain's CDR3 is CASSLVGRNNEQFF. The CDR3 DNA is TGTGCCAGCAGCTTGGTAGGCAGGAACAATGAGCAGTTCTTC.

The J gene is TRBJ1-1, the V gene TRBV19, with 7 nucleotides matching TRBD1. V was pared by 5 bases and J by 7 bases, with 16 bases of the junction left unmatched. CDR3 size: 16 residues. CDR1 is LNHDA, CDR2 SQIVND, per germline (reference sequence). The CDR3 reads CASSAPPGQLTSEAFF. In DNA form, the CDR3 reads TGTGCCAGTAGTGCTCCCCCGGGACAGCTGACCAGTGAAGCTTTCTTT.

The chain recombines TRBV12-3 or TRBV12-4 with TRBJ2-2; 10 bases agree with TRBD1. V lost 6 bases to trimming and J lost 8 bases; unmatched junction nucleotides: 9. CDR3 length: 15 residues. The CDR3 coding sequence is TGTGCCAGCAGACTCCCGGGACAGGGGAAGGGGGAGCTGTTTTTT. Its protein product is CASRLPGQGKGELFF.